The clone carrying this T cell receptor beta chain was seen only a few times. The sample belongs to a study of post-analysis software for immune sequencing data. Carried by the TCR beta cDNA libraries were unique molecular identifiers. TCRdb fed the PCR reads into MiXCR, producing one record per CDR3 protein. The sample holds around 770,000 distinct CDR3 sequences, about 43% seen once. Source material: blood. The sequence came from a girl aged 5 to 17 with multiple sclerosis.

CDR3 sequence: CASSEGPRTALYGYTF. The DNA for the CDR3 is TGTGCCAGCAGTGAAGGGCCGCGGACAGCCCTCTATGGCTACACCTTC. J is TRBJ1-2 and V is TRBV6-1, with a possible D match to TRBD1 (6 bases). Germline values: CDR1 MNHNS, CDR2 SASEGT. Deletions cut 1 base from V and 4 bases from J, with 16 bases between. The CDR3 has 16 amino acids.